This T cell receptor beta chain appears in the sequencing data of a study of blood T cell repertoires in COVID-19. About the study: Samples taken during acute and convalescent COVID-19 were collected in the United States, Italy and Spain.

In Seattle, patients joined the study during active infection and were tracked longitudinally. This clone showed up just a few times. Other DNA sequences from this sample encode an identical CDR3 as well. Trimming took 5 bases from V and 4 from J, leaving 12 bases between them. The CDR3 loop spans 13 amino acids. The germline CDR1 and CDR2 sequences are SGHRS and YFSETQ. Per the study methods: Reference gene primer amplification gave nucleated cell count estimates. Produced via immunoSEQ multiplex PCR; TCRdb's table is partial and in-frame only. V, J and clone size are those of that table, while D and trimming were read from the DNA. This repertoire shows some 240,000 clones, more than 80% found once; its top ten account for 7.5%.

The TCR comes from a woman aged 80 or over with COVID-19, enrolled during active disease. This chain links TRBV5-1 with TRBJ1-2; perhaps TRBD1 as D (6 bases). The sequenced sample was peripheral blood. In DNA form, the CDR3 reads TGCGCCAGCAGTGGGGGCGCAGGCTATGGCTACACCTTC. Encoded protein: CASSGGAGYGYTF.